This is a list of T cell receptor beta chains from one sample in a study of shared clonotypes between healthy human individuals. The table came from immunoSEQ multiplex PCR; TCRdb's copy has only in-frame clones and leaves some out. This sample yields hundreds of thousands of clones, of which about 78% are seen a single time; around 2% belongs to the top ten. Sample: memory CD4+ T cells sorted from blood. These receptor sequences come from a young woman in good health. The CDR3 runs from the conserved cysteine through the conserved F or W. A D gene is named only where the DNA matches it firmly. Where a row states a size, it is once, few, many or the class of an expanded clone; other rows omit it.

size: .; J: TRBJ1-5; V: TRBV7-9; D: .; CDR3: CASSLDNQPQHF; DNA: TGTGCCAGCAGCCTGGACAATCAGCCCCAGCATTTT
size: .; J: TRBJ1-1; V: TRBV2; D: TRBD1; CDR3: CASVKDRDTEAFF; DNA: TGTGCCAGCGTCAAGGACAGGGACACTGAAGCTTTCTTT
size: .; J: TRBJ2-5; V: TRBV7-6; D: .; CDR3: CASSLRGIGETQYF; DNA: TGTGCCAGCAGCTTACGAGGGATTGGAGAGACCCAGTACTTC
size: few; J: TRBJ1-4; V: TRBV28; D: .; CDR3: CASGRGATNEKLFF; DNA: TGTGCCAGCGGACGGGGAGCAACTAATGAAAAACTGTTTTTT
size: .; J: TRBJ2-7; V: TRBV6-6; D: TRBD2; CDR3: CASRSAGGFGYEQYF; DNA: TGTGCCAGCAGATCAGCGGGAGGTTTTGGCTACGAGCAGTACTTC
size: .; J: TRBJ2-3; V: TRBV6-1; D: .; CDR3: CASSGSQTDTQYF; DNA: TGTGCCAGCAGTGGGTCCCAGACAGATACGCAGTATTTT
size: few; J: TRBJ2-7; V: TRBV18; D: TRBD1; CDR3: CASSPRDRERYEQYF; DNA: TGTGCCAGCTCACCGAGGGACAGGGAACGTTACGAGCAGTACTTC
size: .; J: TRBJ1-5; V: TRBV19; D: .; CDR3: CASSIFSWTDQPQHF; DNA: TGTGCCAGTAGTATATTCTCCTGGACAGATCAGCCCCAGCATTTT
size: .; J: TRBJ1-4; V: TRBV2; D: TRBD1; CDR3: CASSTQGATNEKLFF; DNA: TGTGCCAGCAGTACGCAGGGGGCGACTAATGAAAAACTGTTTTTT
size: .; J: TRBJ2-1; V: TRBV11-2; D: TRBD2; CDR3: CASSLWTSGYNEQFF; DNA: TGTGCCAGCAGCCTATGGACTAGCGGATACAATGAGCAGTTCTTC
size: once; J: TRBJ2-7; V: TRBV11-2; D: TRBD2; CDR3: CASSLGTSGSYEQYF; DNA: TGTGCCAGCAGCTTAGGGACTAGCGGCTCCTACGAGCAGTACTTC
size: .; J: TRBJ2-7; V: TRBV6-1; D: TRBD2; CDR3: CALLSGTSTYEQYF; DNA: TGTGCCCTCCTTTCGGGGACTAGCACCTACGAGCAGTACTTC
size: .; J: TRBJ2-1; V: TRBV27; D: TRBD2; CDR3: CASPTSGARQFF; DNA: TGTGCCAGCCCTACTAGCGGCGCGAGACAGTTCTTC
size: .; J: TRBJ1-4; V: TRBV28; D: .; CDR3: CASSLGGTSNEKLFF; DNA: TGTGCCAGCAGTTTAGGGGGGACAAGCAATGAAAAACTGTTTTTT
size: .; J: TRBJ1-5; V: TRBV6-4; D: TRBD1; CDR3: CASSEGQLNQPQHF; DNA: TGTGCCAGCAGTGAGGGACAGCTTAATCAGCCCCAGCATTTT
size: .; J: TRBJ2-7; V: TRBV25-1; D: .; CDR3: CASSGRQPYIYEQYF; DNA: TGTGCCAGCAGTGGAAGACAGCCTTACATCTACGAGCAGTACTTC
size: .; J: TRBJ2-1; V: TRBV4-2; D: TRBD2; CDR3: CASSQDPAGWGNEQFF; DNA: TGTGCCAGCAGCCAAGATCCAGCGGGGTGGGGCAATGAGCAGTTCTTC
size: .; J: TRBJ1-4; V: TRBV30; D: TRBD1; CDR3: CAWRQQGTLFF; DNA: TGTGCCTGGAGGCAACAGGGGACTCTGTTTTTT
size: .; J: TRBJ2-1; V: TRBV2; D: .; CDR3: CASSRMYNEQFF; DNA: TGTGCCAGCAGCCGGATGTACAATGAGCAGTTCTTC
size: .; J: TRBJ2-1; V: TRBV5-1; D: .; CDR3: CASSLGSAYNEQFF; DNA: TGCGCCAGCAGCTTGGGGAGTGCCTACAATGAGCAGTTCTTC
size: .; J: TRBJ1-1; V: TRBV19; D: .; CDR3: CASSEYRAEAFF; DNA: TGTGCCAGTAGTGAATACAGGGCTGAAGCTTTCTTT
size: .; J: TRBJ1-5; V: TRBV30; D: .; CDR3: CAWSREIGHYPNQPQHF; DNA: TGTGCCTGGTCCCGGGAAATAGGACACTACCCCAATCAGCCCCAGCATTTT
size: .; J: TRBJ2-3; V: TRBV6-4; D: .; CDR3: CASSVLPGSTDTQYF; DNA: TGTGCCAGCAGTGTCTTGCCAGGGTCCACAGATACGCAGTATTTT
size: few; J: TRBJ1-5; V: TRBV2; D: .; CDR3: CASHKGLGNQPQHF; DNA: TGTGCCAGCCATAAGGGATTGGGCAATCAGCCCCAGCATTTT
size: .; J: TRBJ1-4; V: TRBV19; D: .; CDR3: CASRKQGGATNEKLFF; DNA: TGTGCCAGTAGAAAACAGGGAGGGGCAACTAATGAAAAACTGTTTTTT
size: .; J: TRBJ1-2; V: TRBV2; D: TRBD1; CDR3: CASSEALGTGFGYTF; DNA: TGTGCCAGCAGTGAAGCGCTGGGGACAGGGTTTGGCTACACCTTC
size: .; J: TRBJ2-2; V: TRBV5-8; D: .; CDR3: CASSQEGGLMGELFF; DNA: TGTGCCAGCAGCCAAGAAGGTGGCTTGATGGGGGAGCTGTTTTTT
size: .; J: TRBJ1-5; V: TRBV2; D: TRBD1; CDR3: CASSSQGRISNQPQHF; DNA: TGTGCCAGCAGTTCACAGGGGAGGATAAGCAATCAGCCCCAGCATTTT
size: .; J: TRBJ1-3; V: TRBV7-9; D: TRBD1; CDR3: CASSLGDRPGNTIYF; DNA: TGTGCCAGCAGCTTAGGGGACAGGCCAGGAAACACCATATATTTT
size: .; J: TRBJ2-3; V: TRBV5-1; D: .; CDR3: CASSLEGRYDTDTQYF; DNA: TGCGCCAGCAGCTTGGAAGGGCGCTATGACACAGATACGCAGTATTTT
size: .; J: TRBJ2-5; V: TRBV25-1; D: TRBD1; CDR3: CASSLQGAGETQYF; DNA: TGTGCCAGCAGTTTACAGGGGGCGGGAGAGACCCAGTACTTC
size: .; J: TRBJ2-1; V: TRBV15; D: .; CDR3: CATSRAGPYNEQFF; DNA: TGTGCCACCAGCAGAGCAGGGCCCTACAATGAGCAGTTCTTC
size: .; J: TRBJ2-7; V: TRBV7-8; D: TRBD1; CDR3: CASSLGLGTGSSYEQYF; DNA: TGTGCCAGCAGCTTAGGGCTAGGGACAGGGAGCTCCTACGAGCAGTACTTC
size: .; J: TRBJ2-7; V: TRBV27; D: TRBD1; CDR3: CASSLTLGQPSTYEQYF; DNA: TGTGCCAGCAGCTTAACATTGGGACAGCCGTCCACCTACGAGCAGTACTTC
size: few; J: TRBJ2-7; V: TRBV7-2; D: .; CDR3: CASRNPGREQYF; DNA: TGTGCCAGCAGAAACCCCGGGCGCGAGCAGTACTTC
size: .; J: TRBJ1-1; V: TRBV13; D: .; CDR3: CASSFGQGSSAFF; DNA: TGTGCCAGCAGCTTTGGGCAGGGATCCTCAGCTTTCTTT
size: .; J: TRBJ2-2; V: TRBV2; D: .; CDR3: CASSVIRNTGELFF; DNA: TGTGCCAGCAGTGTGATTAGGAACACCGGGGAGCTGTTTTTT
size: .; J: TRBJ2-3; V: TRBV6-5; D: TRBD2; CDR3: CASSSISGGQYF; DNA: TGTGCCAGCAGCTCTATTAGCGGGGGGCAGTATTTT
size: .; J: TRBJ2-7; V: TRBV28; D: .; CDR3: CASSLWSRDHYEQYF; DNA: TGTGCCAGCAGTTTATGGTCCAGGGACCACTACGAGCAGTACTTC
size: few; J: TRBJ1-4; V: TRBV7-3; D: .; CDR3: CASSAMRGEKLFF; DNA: TGTGCCAGCAGCGCGATGCGGGGAGAAAAACTGTTTTTT
size: once; J: TRBJ1-2; V: TRBV28; D: .; CDR3: CASSASNYGYTF; DNA: TGTGCCAGCTCGGCTTCTAACTATGGCTACACCTTC
size: .; J: TRBJ2-2; V: TRBV5-1; D: .; CDR3: CASSEGNTGELFF; DNA: TGCGCCAGCAGCGAAGGGAACACCGGGGAGCTGTTTTTT
size: .; J: TRBJ2-5; V: TRBV15; D: .; CDR3: CATSSAPKTQYF; DNA: TGTGCCACCAGCAGCGCTCCTAAGACCCAGTACTTC
size: .; J: TRBJ1-5; V: TRBV7-2; D: .; CDR3: CASSLLGRDQPQHF; DNA: TGTGCCAGCAGCTTACTCGGACGTGATCAGCCCCAGCATTTT
size: many; J: TRBJ1-5; V: TRBV19; D: .; CDR3: CASSIARGNQPQHF; DNA: TGTGCCAGTAGTATAGCCCGGGGCAATCAGCCCCAGCATTTT
size: .; J: TRBJ1-1; V: TRBV18; D: .; CDR3: CASSPNQWGKNTEAFF; DNA: TGTGCCAGCTCACCTAATCAGTGGGGGAAGAACACTGAAGCTTTCTTT
size: once; J: TRBJ2-7; V: TRBV6-1; D: .; CDR3: CASSIELAQAYEQYF; DNA: TGTGCCAGCAGTATCGAATTAGCGCAGGCCTACGAGCAGTACTTC
size: .; J: TRBJ2-5; V: TRBV29-1; D: .; CDR3: CSPHQETQYF; DNA: TGCAGCCCACACCAAGAGACCCAGTACTTC
size: once; J: TRBJ2-3; V: TRBV19; D: TRBD2; CDR3: CASSSSGTDTQYF; DNA: TGTGCCAGTAGTTCTAGCGGGACAGATACGCAGTATTTT
size: .; J: TRBJ2-3; V: TRBV6-5; D: TRBD2; CDR3: CASSLAGGFTDTQYF; DNA: TGTGCCAGCAGTTTAGCGGGAGGGTTCACAGATACGCAGTATTTT
size: .; J: TRBJ2-1; V: TRBV30; D: .; CDR3: CAWSRLALNEQFF; DNA: TGTGCCTGGAGTCGCCTAGCTTTAAATGAGCAGTTCTTC
size: .; J: TRBJ2-1; V: TRBV9; D: TRBD1; CDR3: CASSAGQGVANEQFF; DNA: TGTGCCAGCAGCGCGGGACAGGGGGTTGCCAATGAGCAGTTCTTC
size: .; J: TRBJ1-1; V: TRBV2; D: .; CDR3: CASSERADTEAFF; DNA: TGTGCCAGCAGTGAACGGGCGGACACTGAAGCTTTCTTT
size: .; J: TRBJ2-5; V: TRBV29-1; D: .; CDR3: CLGSLETQYF; DNA: TGCCTAGGGAGTCTGGAGACCCAGTACTTC
size: .; J: TRBJ1-1; V: TRBV18; D: .; CDR3: CASSATKDGNTEAFF; DNA: TGTGCCAGCTCAGCGACTAAAGATGGCAACACTGAAGCTTTCTTT
size: .; J: TRBJ2-3; V: TRBV29-1; D: .; CDR3: CSVGQETDTQYF; DNA: TGCAGCGTTGGGCAGGAAACAGATACGCAGTATTTT
size: .; J: TRBJ1-5; V: TRBV28; D: .; CDR3: CASSLTGTNQPQHF; DNA: TGTGCCAGCAGCCTGACAGGAACTAATCAGCCCCAGCATTTT
size: .; J: TRBJ2-3; V: TRBV7-9; D: .; CDR3: CASSRLSGTDTQYF; DNA: TGTGCCAGCAGCCGCTTGAGCGGCACAGATACGCAGTATTTT
size: .; J: TRBJ2-3; V: TRBV27; D: TRBD2; CDR3: CASRSPRGREGRDTQYF; DNA: TGTGCCAGCAGATCCCCGCGAGGGCGGGAGGGCCGGGATACGCAGTATTTT
size: .; J: TRBJ2-5; V: TRBV10-3; D: .; CDR3: CAISPGPLETQYF; DNA: TGTGCCATCAGTCCGGGACCCCTAGAGACCCAGTACTTC